Listed below are T cell receptor beta chains from one sample, sequenced in a study of blood T cell repertoires in COVID-19. Profiling relied on immunoSEQ multiplex PCR, and the TCRdb table lists in-frame clones only, not all of them. The sample lists around 190,000 clones, about 83% occurring once. The specimen sequenced was PBMCs or T cells enriched from blood (not recorded which). The receptors here all came from a woman in her 30s who had been exposed to COVID-19. The CDR3 runs from the conserved cysteine through the conserved F or W. A D gene is named only where the DNA matches it firmly. Only some rows state a clone size, as once, few, many or a class for expanded clones.

V: TRBV9; size: .; D: .; J: TRBJ1-4; length: 16; CDR3: CASSVGFGRTNEKLFF; DNA: TGTGCCAGCAGCGTAGGATTCGGGAGAACTAATGAAAAACTGTTTTTT
V: TRBV5-4; size: .; D: TRBD1; J: TRBJ2-7; length: 14; CDR3: CASSGRQGAYEQYF; DNA: TGTGCCAGCAGCGGACGACAGGGCGCCTACGAGCAGTACTTC
V: TRBV6-5; size: .; D: TRBD1; J: TRBJ2-5; length: 13; CDR3: CASTKTGGGTQYF; DNA: TGTGCCAGCACCAAGACAGGGGGCGGGACCCAGTACTTC
V: TRBV29-1; size: few; D: .; J: TRBJ1-1; length: 13; CDR3: CSVEVRMNTEAFF; DNA: TGCAGCGTTGAAGTTCGTATGAACACTGAAGCTTTCTTT
V: TRBV2; size: .; D: .; J: TRBJ2-5; length: 11; CDR3: CASSEYETQYF; DNA: TGTGCCAGCAGTGAATATGAGACCCAGTACTTC
V: TRBV7-9; size: few; D: TRBD1; J: TRBJ1-1; length: 14; CDR3: CASSSTDRGIQAFF; DNA: TGTGCCAGCAGCTCCACGGACAGGGGGATACAAGCTTTCTTT
V: TRBV9; size: .; D: .; J: TRBJ1-2; length: 17; CDR3: CASSAGGSPSPGYGYTF; DNA: TGTGCCAGCAGCGCCGGAGGCTCCCCAAGCCCGGGCTATGGCTACACCTTC
V: TRBV27; size: .; D: TRBD1; J: TRBJ1-4; length: 16; CDR3: CASSTGTGGINEKLFF; DNA: TGTGCCAGCAGTACCGGGACAGGGGGGATTAATGAAAAACTGTTTTTT
V: TRBV27; size: .; D: TRBD1; J: TRBJ1-2; length: 16; CDR3: CASSSYQTGGNYGYTF; DNA: TGTGCCAGCAGTTCCTACCAGACAGGGGGGAACTATGGCTACACCTTC
V: TRBV7-8; size: .; D: .; J: TRBJ1-3; length: 14; CDR3: CASSLGGTIGTIYF; DNA: TGTGCCAGCAGCTTAGGGGGGACTATCGGCACCATATATTTT
V: TRBV10-1; size: .; D: TRBD1; J: TRBJ1-3; length: 17; CDR3: CASSDGTGGKFGNTIYF; DNA: TGCGCCAGCAGTGACGGGACAGGGGGAAAATTTGGAAACACCATATATTTT
V: TRBV2; size: .; D: TRBD1; J: TRBJ2-2; length: 16; CDR3: CASSDLQGSNTGELFF; DNA: TGTGCCAGCAGTGACCTACAGGGGTCAAACACCGGGGAGCTGTTTTTT
V: TRBV9; size: once; D: TRBD1; J: TRBJ2-2; length: 15; CDR3: CASRFGTGGTGELFF; DNA: TGTGCCAGCAGGTTCGGGACAGGGGGCACCGGGGAGCTGTTTTTT
V: TRBV9; size: .; D: TRBD1; J: TRBJ2-3; length: 15; CDR3: CASTAGQGETDTQYF; DNA: TGTGCCAGCACCGCGGGACAGGGTGAGACAGATACGCAGTATTTT
V: TRBV6-5; size: .; D: .; J: TRBJ1-1; length: 14; CDR3: CASKEGGMNTEAFF; DNA: TGTGCCAGCAAGGAGGGCGGGATGAACACTGAAGCTTTCTTT
V: TRBV3-1/TRBV3-2; size: .; D: .; J: TRBJ1-1; length: 14; CDR3: CASRKQGKLAEAFF; DNA: TGTGCCAGCAGGAAACAGGGAAAGCTGGCTGAAGCTTTCTTT
V: TRBV18; size: .; D: TRBD1; J: TRBJ2-7; length: 16; CDR3: CASSLTGTGVSYEQYF; DNA: TGTGCCAGCTCACTCACCGGGACAGGGGTTTCCTACGAGCAGTACTTC
V: TRBV14; size: .; D: .; J: TRBJ2-1; length: 16; CDR3: CASSQGTTRSYNEQFF; DNA: TGTGCCAGCAGCCAAGGTACTACCCGCTCCTACAATGAGCAGTTCTTC
V: TRBV11-1; size: .; D: .; J: TRBJ2-5; length: 15; CDR3: CASSRLDGSQETQYF; DNA: TGTGCCAGCAGCCGACTTGACGGCTCCCAAGAGACCCAGTACTTC
V: TRBV5-5; size: .; D: .; J: TRBJ1-1; length: 14; CDR3: CASSLEVGSTEAFF; DNA: TGTGCCAGCAGCTTGGAGGTCGGGAGCACTGAAGCTTTCTTT
V: TRBV5-6; size: few; D: .; J: TRBJ1-4; length: 14; CDR3: CASSFRTTNEKLFF; DNA: TGTGCCAGCAGTTTCCGTACAACTAATGAAAAACTGTTTTTT
V: TRBV6-5; size: .; D: TRBD1; J: TRBJ2-7; length: 15; CDR3: CASMLGGTGAYEQYF; DNA: TGTGCCAGCATGCTGGGAGGGACAGGGGCCTACGAGCAGTACTTC
V: TRBV12-3/TRBV12-4; size: .; D: .; J: TRBJ2-3; length: 13; CDR3: CASSSYGSGFWYF; DNA: TGTGCCAGCAGTTCTTACGGGTCGGGGTTTTGGTATTTT
V: TRBV11-3; size: .; D: TRBD1; J: TRBJ2-1; length: 13; CDR3: CASSSGGVNEQFF; DNA: TGTGCCAGCAGCTCAGGGGGAGTAAATGAGCAGTTCTTC
V: TRBV6-5; size: .; D: .; J: TRBJ1-1; length: 12; CDR3: CASGALGTEAFF; DNA: TGTGCCAGCGGGGCTCTGGGGACTGAAGCTTTCTTT
V: TRBV9; size: .; D: TRBD1; J: TRBJ1-6; length: 15; CDR3: CASSPAGDSNSPLHF; DNA: TGTGCCAGCAGCCCAGCGGGGGACAGCAATTCACCCCTCCACTTT
V: TRBV30; size: .; D: .; J: TRBJ2-1; length: 10; CDR3: CAWSGGEQFF; DNA: TGTGCCTGGAGCGGGGGTGAGCAGTTCTTC
V: TRBV3-1/TRBV3-2; size: .; D: .; J: TRBJ2-7; length: 15; CDR3: CASSPPNRGGVEQYF; DNA: TGTGCCAGCAGCCCACCCAACAGGGGCGGGGTCGAGCAGTACTTC
V: TRBV29-1; size: .; D: .; J: TRBJ2-1; length: 14; CDR3: CSVDRAGGGNEQFF; DNA: TGCAGCGTGGACAGAGCTGGGGGTGGGAATGAGCAGTTCTTC
V: TRBV19; size: .; D: .; J: TRBJ1-5; length: 13; CDR3: CASSVTGSQPQHF; DNA: TGTGCCAGTAGTGTTACAGGGTCCCAGCCCCAGCATTTT
V: TRBV19; size: few; D: .; J: TRBJ2-7; length: 13; CDR3: CASSIRVRGEQYF; DNA: TGTGCCAGTAGTATTCGGGTTAGAGGCGAGCAGTACTTC
V: TRBV27; size: once; D: TRBD1; J: TRBJ1-1; length: 14; CDR3: CASSLQGADTEAFF; DNA: TGTGCCAGCAGTCTACAGGGGGCCGACACTGAAGCTTTCTTT
V: TRBV5-1; size: .; D: .; J: TRBJ1-6; length: 18; CDR3: CASSTGVGQGSYNSPLHF; DNA: TGCGCCAGCAGCACTGGGGTGGGGCAAGGCTCCTATAATTCACCCCTCCACTTT
V: TRBV18; size: .; D: TRBD1; J: TRBJ2-2; length: 16; CDR3: CASSPSRDRLTGELFF; DNA: TGTGCCAGCTCACCCTCCAGGGACAGGTTAACCGGGGAGCTGTTTTTT
V: TRBV15; size: .; D: .; J: TRBJ2-1; length: 12; CDR3: CATSPLSNEQFF; DNA: TGTGCCACCAGCCCCCTGTCCAATGAGCAGTTCTTC
V: TRBV5-6; size: .; D: .; J: TRBJ1-1; length: 14; CDR3: CASSLDRMNTEAFF; DNA: TGTGCCAGCAGCTTGGACAGGATGAACACTGAAGCTTTCTTT
V: TRBV19; size: .; D: .; J: TRBJ1-6; length: 14; CDR3: CASSANLRGSPLHF; DNA: TGTGCCAGTAGTGCCAACCTTAGGGGCTCACCCCTCCACTTT
V: TRBV5-1; size: .; D: TRBD1; J: TRBJ1-1; length: 15; CDR3: CASSLETGKYTEAFF; DNA: TGCGCCAGCAGCTTGGAGACAGGGAAGTACACTGAAGCTTTCTTT
V: TRBV5-5; size: .; D: .; J: TRBJ2-3; length: 15; CDR3: CASSRPASATDTQYF; DNA: TGTGCCAGCAGCCGCCCCGCCAGTGCCACAGATACGCAGTATTTT
V: TRBV19; size: .; D: TRBD2; J: TRBJ2-6; length: 16; CDR3: CASSIGEGSGANVLTF; DNA: TGTGCCAGTAGTATCGGGGAGGGTTCTGGGGCCAACGTCCTGACTTTC
V: TRBV9; size: .; D: TRBD2; J: TRBJ2-5; length: 18; CDR3: CASSPSGTSGVREETQYF; DNA: TGTGCCAGCAGCCCCAGTGGGACTAGCGGGGTACGTGAGGAGACCCAGTACTTC
V: TRBV5-4; size: few; D: TRBD1; J: TRBJ1-5; length: 15; CDR3: CASSHGGTGVQPQHF; DNA: TGTGCCAGCAGCCACGGTGGGACAGGGGTTCAGCCCCAGCATTTT
V: TRBV25-1; size: .; D: .; J: TRBJ1-1; length: 13; CDR3: CASSGRGTTEAFF; DNA: TGTGCCAGCAGTGGAAGGGGTACCACTGAAGCTTTCTTT